The clone carrying this T cell receptor (beta chain) was recorded a few times. The antigen is undetermined. The data were obtained in a study of T cell repertoires in cytomegalovirus infection. Findings and limits, study-wide: HLA-C-restricted CMV-specific TCR beta clonotypes prevailed in the ex vivo response.

Germline values: CDR1 LGHNA, CDR2 YSLEER. Trimming removed 4 bases at V and 9 bases at J, with 15 bases between. The CDR3 has 14 amino acids. MiXCR, run by TCRdb on the reads, gives a single entry per CDR3 protein. The data hold approximately 400,000 distinct CDR3 sequences, with approximately 33% observed a single time. This TCR was sampled from a human donor in good health (CMV status not recorded). Some clones in this sample may be carry-over from other donors' samples. The specimen was PBMCs. The chain uses TRBV4-3 and TRBJ1-4, with D possibly TRBD1 on 5 matching bases. CDR3 sequence (DNA): TGCGCCAGCAGCCGAGGGACCGCCCGTAAAAAACTGTTTTTT. This encodes CASSRGTARKKLFF.